The next 17 T cell receptor beta chains were all read from a single sample in a study of response to subunit inactivated influenza vaccine. TCRdb recomputed calls from the RT-PCR reads with MiXCR, one row per CDR3 protein. This sample yields a few hundred thousand distinct CDR3 sequences, of which approximately 9.9% are seen a single time; approximately 12% belongs to the top ten. This sample comprised PBMCs from blood, obtained more than 35 days after vaccination. The source of these receptors is a man aged 45 to 65 who received an inactivated influenza vaccine.

There are many counts of this clonotype. The gene calls are TRBV7-9 and TRBJ2-5; D uncertain. Germline CDR1 is SEHNR and CDR2 is FQNEAQ (reference sequence). The V and J ends lost 0 bases and 2 bases respectively, with 16 bases between them. This CDR3 is built from 17 residues. CDR3 sequence reads: CASSLAAGWRSQETQYF. CDR3 coding DNA: TGTGCCAGCAGCTTAGCCGCCGGTTGGCGATCTCAAGAGACCCAGTACTTC. Using reference TRBV7-9 and TRBJ2-5 for the parts outside the CDR3, the full variable domain is DTGVSQNPRHKITKRGQNVTFRCDPISEHNRLYWYRQTLGQGPEFLTYFQNEAQLEKSRLLSDRFSAERPKGSFSTLEIQRTEQGDSAMYLCASSLAAGWRSQETQYFGPGTRLLVL.

Here the CDR3 reads CSVRDNSNQPQHF. The CDR3 coding sequence is TGCAGCGTCCGGGACAATAGCAATCAGCCCCAGCATTTT. The chain couples TRBV29-1 to TRBJ1-5; TRBD1 is a possible D gene (6 bases). This CDR3 contains 13 residues. The V gene lost 6 bases and the J gene lost 0 bases, with 9 bases spanning the gap. Germline CDR1 and CDR2: SQVTM and ANQGSEA. Full variable domain (outside the CDR3, taken from reference TRBV29-1 and TRBJ1-5): SAVISQKPSRDICQRGTSLTIQCQVDSQVTMMFWYRQQPGQSLTLIATANQGSEATYESGFVIDKFPISRPNLTFSTLTVSNMSPEDSSIYLCSVRDNSNQPQHFGDGTRLSIL.

This rearrangement joins TRBV7-9 to TRBJ2-7; D is unclear. The CDR3 has 13 residues. Trimming pared 3 bases from V and 0 bases from J, leaving 6 bases between. The germline V gene has CDR1 SEHNR and CDR2 FQNEAQ (reference sequence). The CDR3 DNA reads TGTGCCAGCAGCTTTACCACCTCCTACGAGCAGTACTTC. Protein sequence: CASSFTTSYEQYF.

This clonotype was found many times. The chain uses TRBV5-1 and TRBJ1-1, with a weak D call TRBD1 (5 bases). This CDR3 spans 14 amino acids. CDR1 is SGHRS, CDR2 YFSETQ, per germline. Trimming left V 2 bases short and J 1 base short, with 9 bases between. CDR3 sequence (DNA): TGCGCCAGCAGCTTCATAGGGGAGAACACTGAAGCTTTCTTT. Protein product: CASSFIGENTEAFF.

As concerns this clonotype: Relative to the germline gene, one junction end is altered; a read error may explain this. The rearrangement uses TRBV20-1 and TRBJ1-2, with D perhaps TRBD1 (6 bases). This CDR3 has 12 residues. Germline assignment: CDR1 DFQATT and CDR2 SNEGSKA (reference sequence). The CDR3 DNA reads TGCAGTGCTCCTCGGACAGACACCCGCTACCCCTTC. This encodes CSAPRTDTRYPF.

In its sample, this clonotype was seen a few times. The J gene is TRBJ2-2, the V gene TRBV7-6; no clear D gene. Germline V gives CDR1 SGHVS, CDR2 FNYEAQ. This CDR3 contains 17 residues. The germline V and J ends were trimmed by 3 bases and 0 bases, with 14 bases remaining between them. CDR3 in DNA: TGTGCCAGCAGCTTTGGCGTCGATCGGCCGAACACCGGGGAGCTGTTTTTT. Amino acid sequence: CASSFGVDRPNTGELFF.

This clonotype appeared a few times. The rearrangement links TRBV7-2 to TRBJ2-7, with unresolved D. CDR1 and CDR2 from the germline V gene are SGHTA and FQGNSA. This CDR3 has 12 amino acids. The ends were cut back, 1 base at V and 10 bases at J, with 11 bases in the middle. The CDR3 region is CASSLGGGLQYF. CDR3 in DNA: TGTGCCAGCAGCTTAGGAGGCGGCCTACAGTACTTC.

This clonotype was counted between two and nine times. V gene TRBV12-3 or TRBV12-4 combines with J gene TRBJ2-3; D might be TRBD1 (6 bases). The CDR3 has 14 amino acids. V was cut by 5 bases and J by 8 bases, with 17 bases left in between. The CDR3, as DNA: TGTGCCAGCAGTGTCCGGGACACAGATGTTACGCAGTATTTT. It yields the protein CASSVRDTDVTQYF.

This clonotype showed up just a few times. Its ends do not fully match the called genes, so a read error is possible. This rearrangement joins TRBV6-1 to TRBJ2-1; 8 bases align to TRBD2. Germline V gene lookup returns CDR1 MNHNS and CDR2 SASEGT. This CDR3 comprises 15 residues. In DNA, the CDR3 is TGTGCCAGCCGTGAACGGGGGGGCATGAACAATGAGCAGTTCTTC. Translation: CASRERGGMNNEQFF.

This clonotype was detected ten times or more. V gene TRBV12-3 or TRBV12-4 combines with J gene TRBJ2-3; 9 bases align to TRBD2. J lost 3 bases, V lost 7 bases, and 11 bases had no gene match. The CDR3 is made up of 16 amino acids. CDR3 DNA sequence: TGTGCCAGCACCCACTTTAGCGGGAGTTTTACAGATACGCAGTATTTT. Residues: CASTHFSGSFTDTQYF.

There are many counts of this clonotype. The chain uses TRBV20-1 and TRBJ1-6; 7 nucleotides align to TRBD1. The germline gives CDR1 DFQATT, CDR2 SNEGSKA (reference sequence). The CDR3 contains 15 residues. The V segment lost 0 bases and the J segment 7 bases; nucleotides outside the gene matches: 6. The CDR3 coding sequence is TGCAGTGCTAGAGATCAAGGGGGCAGGAATTCACCCCTCCACTTT. It translates to CSARDQGGRNSPLHF.

The rearrangement links TRBV5-1 to TRBJ2-3, with D perhaps given as TRBD1 or TRBD2 (6 bases each). The germline CDR1 and CDR2 sequences are SGHRS and YFSETQ. There are 13 residues in the CDR3. Trimming removed 6 bases from V and 4 bases from J, with 12 bases in between. The DNA of the CDR3 is TGCGCCAGCAAGGGGGGCTGGGCAGATACGCAGTATTTT. Protein: CASKGGWADTQYF.

This clonotype has at least ten counts. The V and J genes are TRBV29-1 and TRBJ2-2, with D perhaps matching TRBD1 (6 bases). Germline CDR1 reads SQVTM; CDR2 reads ANQGSEA. The CDR3 runs 14 residues. Trimming removed 0 bases at V and 7 bases at J, with 12 bases between. CDR3 in amino acids: CSVEDRGGIGELFF. The DNA of the CDR3 is TGCAGCGTTGAAGATCGAGGGGGTATCGGGGAGCTGTTTTTT.

V and J are TRBV5-1 and TRBJ1-5; D is possibly TRBD1 (6 bases). The germline gives CDR1 SGHRS, CDR2 YFSETQ. Trimming cost V 0 bases and J 2 bases, with 9 bases left between them. The CDR3 contains 15 residues. The DNA of the CDR3 is TGCGCCAGCAGCTTGGCAGGGGATGGCAATCAGCCCCAGCATTTT. Protein sequence: CASSLAGDGNQPQHF.

This clonotype was seen a handful of times. This chain joins TRBV20-1 and TRBJ2-3; D uncertain. The CDR3 is 12 amino acids. The V gene's germline CDR1 is DFQATT and CDR2 SNEGSKA (reference sequence). V was shortened by 3 bases and J by 8 bases, with 12 bases between the two germline ends. CDR3 sequence (DNA): TGCAGTGCTAGTGACCGGGTCCTTACGCAGTATTTT. Encoded protein: CSASDRVLTQYF.

Ten or more counts support this clonotype. J is TRBJ2-7 and V is TRBV4-2; possibly TRBD1 for D (5 bases). The CDR3 contains 15 residues. The germline gives CDR1 LGHNA, CDR2 YNFKEQ. Trimming removed 0 bases from V and 3 bases from J, with 12 bases in between. The CDR3 sequence: CASSQDSRQHYEQYF. DNA for the CDR3: TGTGCCAGCAGCCAAGATAGTCGACAGCACTACGAGCAGTACTTC.

This clonotype was counted at least ten times. This chain connects TRBV7-8 to TRBJ2-3, with D perhaps matching TRBD2 (5 bases). Germline V lookup: CDR1 SGHVS, CDR2 FQNEAQ. V was trimmed by 5 bases and J by 6 bases, leaving 18 bases between them. This CDR3 contains 15 residues. The chain's CDR3 is CASSPIGGLSDTQYF. Written as DNA, the CDR3 is TGTGCCAGCAGCCCGATTGGAGGCTTATCCGATACGCAGTATTTT.